A selection of T cell receptor beta chains follows, all from one sample in a study of low-dose radiotherapy and immunotherapy resistance in tumors. Each CDR3 protein is one row after TCRdb ran MiXCR on the reads. The sample contains tens of thousands of distinct CDR3 sequences, about 20% of which appear only once. This material consisted of PBMCs, taken before treatment. The receptors stem from a male donor with prostate cancer. Both conserved end residues are part of each CDR3. Sizes are listed as once, few, many, or a class for an expanded clone.

v_call clone_size cdr3_aa
TRBV5-1 many CASSFRENINTEAFF
TRBV5-1 many CASSLGAGTMNTEAFF
TRBV7-2 many CASSPQGQYYGYTF
TRBV27 few CASSFGGNLYEQYF
TRBV5-1 many CASSSQPSSETQYF
TRBV6-5 many CASGRGLEGGYTF
TRBV7-2 many CASSARGNEQFF
TRBV2 few CASRGNRDGELFF
TRBV5-4 many CASSLDRYEQYF
TRBV10-3 many CAISESTVSGNTIYF
TRBV5-5 many CASSLVTGVSGELFF